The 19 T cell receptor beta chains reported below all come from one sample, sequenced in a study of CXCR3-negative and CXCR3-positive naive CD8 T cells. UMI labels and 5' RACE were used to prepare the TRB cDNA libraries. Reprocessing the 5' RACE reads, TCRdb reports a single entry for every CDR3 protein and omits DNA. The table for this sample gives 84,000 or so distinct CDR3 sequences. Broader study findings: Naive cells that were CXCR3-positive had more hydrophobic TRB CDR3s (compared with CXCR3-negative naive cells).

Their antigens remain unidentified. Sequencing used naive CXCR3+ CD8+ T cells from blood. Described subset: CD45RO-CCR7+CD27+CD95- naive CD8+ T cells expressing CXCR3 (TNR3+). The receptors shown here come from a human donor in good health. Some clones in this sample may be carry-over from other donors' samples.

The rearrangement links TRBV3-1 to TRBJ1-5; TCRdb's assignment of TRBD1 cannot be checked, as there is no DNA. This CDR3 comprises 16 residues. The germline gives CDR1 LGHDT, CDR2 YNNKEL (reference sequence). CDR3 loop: CASSPGQGAGNQPQHF.

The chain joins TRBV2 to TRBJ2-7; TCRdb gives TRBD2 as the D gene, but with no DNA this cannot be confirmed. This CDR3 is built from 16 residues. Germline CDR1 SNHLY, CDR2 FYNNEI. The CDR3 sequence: CASSGTGLAAAYEQYF.

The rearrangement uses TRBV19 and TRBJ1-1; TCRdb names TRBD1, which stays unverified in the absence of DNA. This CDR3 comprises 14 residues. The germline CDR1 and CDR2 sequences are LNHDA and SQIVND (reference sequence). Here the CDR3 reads CASSMTAGSTEAFF.

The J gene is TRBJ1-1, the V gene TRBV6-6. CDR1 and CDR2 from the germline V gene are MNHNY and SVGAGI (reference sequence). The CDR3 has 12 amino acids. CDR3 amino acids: CASSYEDTEAFF.

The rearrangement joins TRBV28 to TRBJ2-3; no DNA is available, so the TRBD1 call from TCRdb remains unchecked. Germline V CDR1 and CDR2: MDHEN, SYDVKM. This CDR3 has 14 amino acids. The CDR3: CASSLYGATDTQYF.

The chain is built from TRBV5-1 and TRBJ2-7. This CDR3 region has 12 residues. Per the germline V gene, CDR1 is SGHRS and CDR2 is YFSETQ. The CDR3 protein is CASSLALYEQYF.

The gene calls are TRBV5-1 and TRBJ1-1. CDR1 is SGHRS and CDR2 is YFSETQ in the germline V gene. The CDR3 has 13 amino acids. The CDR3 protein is CASSLVSETEAFF.

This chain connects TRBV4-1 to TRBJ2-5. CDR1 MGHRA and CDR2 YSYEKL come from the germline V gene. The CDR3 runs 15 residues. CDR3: CASSQERTDQETQYF.

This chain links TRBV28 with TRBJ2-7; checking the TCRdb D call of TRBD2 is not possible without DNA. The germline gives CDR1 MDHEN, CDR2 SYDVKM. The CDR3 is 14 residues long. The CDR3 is CASRFLQGMATLYF.

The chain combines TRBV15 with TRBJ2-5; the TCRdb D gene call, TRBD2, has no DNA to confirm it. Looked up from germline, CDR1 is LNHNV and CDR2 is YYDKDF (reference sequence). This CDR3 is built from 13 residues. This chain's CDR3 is CATSRSGRETQYF.

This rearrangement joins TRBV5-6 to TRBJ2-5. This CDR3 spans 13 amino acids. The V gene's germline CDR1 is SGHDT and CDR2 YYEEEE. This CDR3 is CASSIEPSETQYF.

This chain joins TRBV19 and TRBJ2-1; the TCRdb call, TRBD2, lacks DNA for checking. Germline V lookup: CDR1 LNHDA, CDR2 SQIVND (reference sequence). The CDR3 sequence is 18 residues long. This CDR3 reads CASSIPGTSGTFYNEQFF.

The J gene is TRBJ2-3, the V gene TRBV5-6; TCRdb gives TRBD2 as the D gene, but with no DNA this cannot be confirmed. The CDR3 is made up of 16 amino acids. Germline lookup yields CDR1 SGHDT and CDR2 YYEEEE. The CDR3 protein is CASSLTTSGSPDTQYF.

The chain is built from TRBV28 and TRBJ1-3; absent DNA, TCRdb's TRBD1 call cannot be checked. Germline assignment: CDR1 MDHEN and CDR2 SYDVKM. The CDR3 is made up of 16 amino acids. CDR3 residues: CASSLIQDRSGNTIYF.

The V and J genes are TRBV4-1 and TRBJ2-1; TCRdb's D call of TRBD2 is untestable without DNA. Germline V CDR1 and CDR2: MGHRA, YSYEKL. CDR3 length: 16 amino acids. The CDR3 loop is CASSQDGLARNNEQFF.

The CDR3 region is CSVEVAGGRDNEQFF. The chain employs TRBV29-1 and TRBJ2-1; the D call from TCRdb, TRBD2, cannot be confirmed without DNA. The CDR3 has 15 residues. Germline V gives CDR1 SQVTM, CDR2 ANQGSEA.

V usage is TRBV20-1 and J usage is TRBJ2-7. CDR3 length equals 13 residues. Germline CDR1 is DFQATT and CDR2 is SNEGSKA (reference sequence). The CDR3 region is CSARNSVSYEQYF.

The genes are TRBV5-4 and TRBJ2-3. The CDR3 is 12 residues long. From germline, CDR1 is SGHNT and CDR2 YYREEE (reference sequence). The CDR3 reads CASSTLTDTQYF.

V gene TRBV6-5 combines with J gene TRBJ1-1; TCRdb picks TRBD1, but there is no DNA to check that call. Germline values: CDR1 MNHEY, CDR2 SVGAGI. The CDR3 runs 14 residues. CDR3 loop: CASSYGGLNTEAFF.